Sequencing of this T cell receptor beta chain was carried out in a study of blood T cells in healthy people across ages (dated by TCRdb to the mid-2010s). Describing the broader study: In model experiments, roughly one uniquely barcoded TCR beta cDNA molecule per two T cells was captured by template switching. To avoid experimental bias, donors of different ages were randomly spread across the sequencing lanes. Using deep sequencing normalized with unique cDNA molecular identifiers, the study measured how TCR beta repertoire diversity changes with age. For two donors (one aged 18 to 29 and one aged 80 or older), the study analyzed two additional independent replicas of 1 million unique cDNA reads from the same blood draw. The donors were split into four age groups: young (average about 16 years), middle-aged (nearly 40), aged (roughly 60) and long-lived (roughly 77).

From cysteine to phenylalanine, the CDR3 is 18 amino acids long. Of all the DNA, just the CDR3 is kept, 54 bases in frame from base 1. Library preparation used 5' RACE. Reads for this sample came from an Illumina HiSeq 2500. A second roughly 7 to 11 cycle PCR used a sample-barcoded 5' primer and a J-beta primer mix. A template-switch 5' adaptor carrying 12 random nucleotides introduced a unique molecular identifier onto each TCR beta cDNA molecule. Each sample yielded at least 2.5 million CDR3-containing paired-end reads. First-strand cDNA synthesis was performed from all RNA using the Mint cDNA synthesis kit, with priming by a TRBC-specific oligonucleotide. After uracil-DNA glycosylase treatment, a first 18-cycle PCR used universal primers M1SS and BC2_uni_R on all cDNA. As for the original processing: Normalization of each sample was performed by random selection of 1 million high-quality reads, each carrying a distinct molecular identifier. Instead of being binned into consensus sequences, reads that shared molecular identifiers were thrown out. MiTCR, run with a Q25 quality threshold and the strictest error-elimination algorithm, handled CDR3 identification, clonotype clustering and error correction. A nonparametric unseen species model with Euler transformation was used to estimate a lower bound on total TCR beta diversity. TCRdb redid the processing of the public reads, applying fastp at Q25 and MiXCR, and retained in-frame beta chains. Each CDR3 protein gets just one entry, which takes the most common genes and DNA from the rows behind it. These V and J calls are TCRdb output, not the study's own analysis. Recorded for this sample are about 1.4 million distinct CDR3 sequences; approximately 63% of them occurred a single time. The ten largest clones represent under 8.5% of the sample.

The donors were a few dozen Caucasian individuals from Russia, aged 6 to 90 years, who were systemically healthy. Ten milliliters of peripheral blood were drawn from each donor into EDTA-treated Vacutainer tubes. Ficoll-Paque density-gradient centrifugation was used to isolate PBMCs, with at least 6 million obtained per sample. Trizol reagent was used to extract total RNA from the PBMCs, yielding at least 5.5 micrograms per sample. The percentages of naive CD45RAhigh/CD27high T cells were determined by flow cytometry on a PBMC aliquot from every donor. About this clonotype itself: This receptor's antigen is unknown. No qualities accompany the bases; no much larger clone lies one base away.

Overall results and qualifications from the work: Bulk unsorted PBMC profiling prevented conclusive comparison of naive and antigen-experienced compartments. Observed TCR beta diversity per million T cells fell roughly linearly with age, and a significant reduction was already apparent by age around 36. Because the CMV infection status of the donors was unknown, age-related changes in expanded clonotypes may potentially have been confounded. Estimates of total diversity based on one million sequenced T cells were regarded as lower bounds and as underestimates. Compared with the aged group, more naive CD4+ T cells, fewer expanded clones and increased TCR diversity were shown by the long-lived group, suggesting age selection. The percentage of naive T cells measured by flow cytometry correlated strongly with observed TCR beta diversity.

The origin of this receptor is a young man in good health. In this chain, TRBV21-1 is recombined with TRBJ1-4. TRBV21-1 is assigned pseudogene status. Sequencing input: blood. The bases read TGTGCCAGCAGCGCCCGCCGCGCGCTTCCAGGACGAGGTGAAAAACTGTTTTTT. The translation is CASSARRALPGRGEKLFF.